This T cell receptor (beta chain) was observed in a study of cytomegalovirus exposure and HLA in healthy donors. The study's findings and limits: After further analysis at a later stage, roughly 15,000 TCR beta sequences were associated with HLA alleles at 0.05 false discovery rate. It was in a later analysis that TCR association rates were seen to vary by HLA locus, highest for DRB1 and lowest for HLA-C.

Germline V gene data show CDR1 as MNHEY and CDR2 as SVGAGI. V shed 6 bases, J shed 12 bases, and the junction held 7 bases outside the gene matches. This CDR3 contains 12 residues. Only a few counts were recorded for this clone. Antigen: not known. The study ran its PCR with 60 Vbeta and 13 Jbeta primers. Profiling relied on immunoSEQ multiplex PCR, and the TCRdb table lists in-frame clones only, not all of them. The sample yields approximately 160,000 clones, more than 70% seen once. The chain has TRBV6-5 and TRBJ1-4, with 7 bases fitting TRBD1. Sample: PBMCs. The clonotype was recovered from a male donor in good health and CMV-seronegative. The CDR3 nucleotides are TGTGCCAGCAGAGGACAGGTGCGGGAACTGTTTTTT. Its translation: CASRGQVRELFF.